A single sample is the source of the 2 T cell receptor beta chains below, sequenced in a study of shared clonotypes between healthy human individuals. Assay: immunoSEQ multiplex PCR; the TCRdb copy retains only in-frame clones and omits some. The table lists roughly 490,000 clones, around 78% of them singletons. The source material was PBMCs. The receptors derive from a middle-aged woman in good health. Some clones in this sample may be carry-over from other donors' samples.

This clone has just a few counts. The J gene is TRBJ2-1, the V gene TRBV10-2, with TRBD1 identical over 9 bases. The junction had 4 bases not matched to a gene; V was cut back by 5 bases and J by 2 bases. CDR1 and CDR2 (germline): WSHSY, SAAADI. The CDR3 totals 15 residues. CDR3 coding DNA: TGCGCCAGCAGTAAAACAGGGGGCCCCTACAATGAGCAGTTCTTC. Encoded protein: CASSKTGGPYNEQFF.

The V gene is TRBV19, the J gene TRBJ2-7, with a weak D call TRBD1 (6 bases). V was clipped by 5 bases and J by 0 bases, with 20 bases between them. Germline values: CDR1 LNHDA, CDR2 SQIVND (reference sequence). CDR3 size: 17 residues. CDR3 sequence reads: CASSVYRAGRSSYEQYF. The CDR3 DNA follows: TGTGCCAGTAGTGTCTACAGGGCCGGGCGGTCCTCCTACGAGCAGTACTTC.